Presented here are 21 T cell receptor beta chains from one specimen sequenced in a study of T-cell memory formation after mild COVID-19. TCRdb itself ran the 5' RACE reads through MiXCR, one entry per CDR3 protein. The table lists roughly 560,000 distinct CDR3 sequences, about 20% of them singletons. Sequenced input: PBMCs or a T cell subset sorted from them (not recorded which). These receptor sequences come from an adult woman who had mild COVID-19 (a few samples of this study predate the infection). Cell type and time point are not known.

This clonotype was detected only a few times. This chain joins TRBV6-4 and TRBJ2-1; tentative D call: TRBD1 (6 bases). Trimming pared 4 bases from V and 5 bases from J, leaving 12 bases between. CDR1 and CDR2 (germline): MRHNA, SNTAGT. The CDR3 loop spans 14 amino acids. The CDR3 DNA is TGTGCCAGCAGTGCCACAGGGTTTAACAATGAGCAGTTCTTC. Protein product: CASSATGFNNEQFF.

The chain joins TRBV29-1 to TRBJ1-2, with D unresolved. The CDR3 length is 11 residues. Germline V gene data show CDR1 as SQVTM and CDR2 as ANQGSEA. V lost 3 bases and J 4 bases, leaving 6 bases between the germline ends. CDR3 sequence reads: CSVEDLYGYTF. In DNA form, the CDR3 reads TGCAGCGTTGAGGACCTCTATGGCTACACCTTC.

This clonotype was picked up a small number of times. V is TRBV15 and J is TRBJ2-1, with TRBD1 matching 10 bases. Germline CDR1 is LNHNV and CDR2 is YYDKDF (reference sequence). V was clipped by 0 bases and J by 1 base; unmatched bases: 3. The CDR3 has 17 amino acids. The DNA for the CDR3 is TGTGCCACCAGCAGAGATCGGGACAGGGGTTCCTACAATGAGCAGTTCTTC. Protein sequence: CATSRDRDRGSYNEQFF.

A few counts support this clonotype. V is TRBV7-3 and J is TRBJ2-7; 10 positions agree with TRBD1. Germline CDR1 and CDR2: SGHTA and FQGTGA. Trimming removed 4 bases from V and 6 bases from J; junction bases left unmatched: 9. The CDR3 is made up of 15 amino acids. CDR3 nucleotides: TGTGCCAGCAGCTCGACAGGGGGCGAAGTAGGCGAGCAGTACTTC. Its translation: CASSSTGGEVGEQYF. Full variable domain (missing parts from reference TRBV7-3 and TRBJ2-7): GAGVSQTPSNKVTEKGKYVELRCDPISGHTALYWYRQSLGQGPEFLIYFQGTGAADDSGLPNDRFFAVRPEGSVSTLKIQRTERGDSAVYLCASSSTGGEVGEQYFGPGTRLTVT.

This rearrangement joins TRBV20-1 to TRBJ2-3, with D perhaps matching TRBD1 or TRBD2 (5 bases each). This CDR3 is 15 amino acids long. The germline gives CDR1 DFQATT, CDR2 SNEGSKA (reference sequence). V lost 1 base, J lost 5 bases, and 16 bases lay in between. The CDR3 DNA reads as TGCAGTGCTAGAGGAAGGTGGGGGTCCGTAGATACGCAGTATTTT. It translates to CSARGRWGSVDTQYF.

In its sample, this clonotype was seen a few times. This sequence joins TRBV9 and TRBJ2-2; 7 bases line up with TRBD2. This CDR3 comprises 16 residues. V lost 4 bases to trimming and J lost 3 bases; unmatched junction nucleotides: 9. Per the germline V gene, CDR1 is SGDLS and CDR2 is YYNGEE. The CDR3: CASSISGLVHTGELFF. CDR3 coding DNA: TGTGCCAGCAGCATTAGTGGACTAGTTCACACCGGGGAGCTGTTTTTT.

In its sample, this clonotype was seen a few times. The chain recombines TRBV25-1 with TRBJ2-5; 13 nucleotides align to TRBD2. Germline CDR1 and CDR2: MGHDK and SYGVNS. This CDR3 spans 18 amino acids. Trimming cost V 5 bases and J 5 bases; bases outside gene matches: 14. This CDR3 reads CASSPFTGTSGAGETQYF. The CDR3 region has the DNA TGTGCCAGCAGTCCCTTTACCGGGACTAGCGGGGCAGGGGAGACCCAGTACTTC.

This clonotype was found a few times. The chain uses TRBV19 and TRBJ2-4; TRBD1 agrees at 10 bases. The length of the CDR3 is 15 residues. Germline loops: CDR1 LNHDA, CDR2 SQIVND (reference sequence). After removal of 10 bases from V and 2 bases from J, the junction contained 8 bases not matched to a gene. CDR3 in amino acids: CATEDRGRTKNIQYF. In DNA form, the CDR3 reads TGTGCCACCGAAGACAGGGGGCGAACCAAAAACATTCAGTACTTC.

The gene calls are TRBV19 and TRBJ1-1, with unresolved D. This CDR3 is built from 13 residues. Germline V gene data show CDR1 as LNHDA and CDR2 as SQIVND (reference sequence). V was pared by 9 bases and J by 5 bases, with 16 bases between. The CDR3 region has the DNA TGTGCCAGCCACCAGACTCTAAGGACTGAAGCTTTCTTT. Its translation: CASHQTLRTEAFF.

This clonotype was detected ten times or more. This chain joins TRBV20-1 and TRBJ2-7; TRBD2 matches at 13 bases. This CDR3 is 13 amino acids long. V shed 7 bases and J 4 bases; nucleotides not matched to a gene: 4. Germline-derived CDR1 and CDR2 are DFQATT and SNEGSKA (reference sequence). The CDR3 loop is CSGTSGSWYEQYF. DNA for the CDR3: TGCAGTGGGACTAGCGGGAGTTGGTACGAGCAGTACTTC.

The chain has TRBV7-6 and TRBJ2-7, with 12 bases identical to TRBD2. V was pared by 6 bases and J by 3 bases, with 18 bases of the junction left unmatched. This CDR3 comprises 19 residues. Germline V gene lookup returns CDR1 SGHVS and CDR2 FNYEAQ. The CDR3 reads CASRGLAGSVLGGGYEQYF. Here the CDR3 DNA reads TGTGCCAGCAGAGGACTAGCGGGAAGTGTTCTTGGTGGAGGCTACGAGCAGTACTTC.

The chain combines TRBV5-1 with TRBJ2-3; 9 bases line up with TRBD1. CDR1 and CDR2 from the germline V gene are SGHRS and YFSETQ. V lost 4 bases, J lost 4 bases, and 10 bases stayed unmatched. The CDR3 runs 16 residues. The CDR3 nucleotides are TGCGCCAGCAGCCCCGGACAGGGGATGGTCGCAGATACGCAGTATTTT. It yields the protein CASSPGQGMVADTQYF.

The chain carries TRBV18 and TRBJ2-2; a possible D gene is TRBD2 (5 bases). This CDR3 region has 18 residues. V dropped 2 bases and J dropped 5 bases, with 21 bases sitting between them. The germline CDR1 and CDR2 sequences are KGHSH and LQKENI. CDR3 loop: CASSPVMGSIESTGELFF. CDR3 nucleotides: TGTGCCAGCTCACCAGTCATGGGGAGTATCGAGAGTACCGGGGAGCTGTTTTTT.

The CDR3 nucleotides read TGCAGTGCTTGGGACTACAGGGGGGATGAGCAGTTCTTC. Translated: CSAWDYRGDEQFF. The chain couples TRBV20-1 to TRBJ2-1, with D maybe TRBD1 (8 bases). This CDR3 is 13 amino acids long. Trimming removed 5 bases at V and 8 bases at J, with 16 bases between. Germline-derived CDR1 and CDR2 are DFQATT and SNEGSKA (reference sequence).

The V gene is TRBV24-1, the J gene TRBJ1-1; D may be TRBD1 (5 bases). The CDR3 covers 14 residues. V was shortened by 4 bases and J by 4 bases, with 12 bases between the two germline ends. Germline CDR1 KGHDR, CDR2 SFDVKD. The CDR3 region has the DNA TGTGCCACCAGTGAAGGTAGGGGTGGCACTGAAGCTTTCTTT. Its protein product is CATSEGRGGTEAFF.

This clonotype was seen repeatedly, ten times or more. The rearrangement uses TRBV7-9 and TRBJ2-1; the D gene is possibly TRBD2 (7 bases). Trimming removed 3 bases from V and 8 bases from J, with 14 bases in between. Germline V gives CDR1 SEHNR, CDR2 FQNEAQ (reference sequence). This CDR3 contains 14 residues. The CDR3 nucleotides are TGTGCCAGCAGCTTTGGGGGGGCTCAGGATGAGCAGTTCTTC. Protein: CASSFGGAQDEQFF.

This clonotype was counted between two and nine times. V gene TRBV19 combines with J gene TRBJ2-7; maybe TRBD2 (6 bases). The germline gives CDR1 LNHDA, CDR2 SQIVND (reference sequence). With 1 base removed from V and 3 bases from J, the gap between germline ends came to 10 bases. This CDR3 has 14 residues. The CDR3, as DNA: TGTGCCAGTAGTATAGCGGGAGTTAACTACGAGCAGTACTTC. Translating gives CASSIAGVNYEQYF.

This clonotype was counted only a few times. V is TRBV24-1 and J is TRBJ2-2, with D unclear. The length of the CDR3 is 15 residues. Per germline, CDR1 KGHDR and CDR2 SFDVKD. V was cut by 6 bases and J by 0 bases, with 10 bases left in between. The CDR3 nucleotides are TGTGCCACCAGTCAGCGAACCACGAACACCGGGGAGCTGTTTTTT. Its protein is CATSQRTTNTGELFF.

The V gene is TRBV20-1, the J gene TRBJ1-2; 7 bases fit TRBD1. V lost 4 bases and J lost 5; bases outside the gene matches: 4. Germline-derived CDR1 and CDR2 are DFQATT and SNEGSKA (reference sequence). This CDR3 has 12 amino acids. The CDR3 DNA follows: TGCAGTGCTACAGGGGGGCGGTATGGCTACACCTTC. Translation: CSATGGRYGYTF.

The V gene is TRBV7-9, the J gene TRBJ2-6; 12 bases align to TRBD2. The germline V gene has CDR1 SEHNR and CDR2 FQNEAQ (reference sequence). The J segment lost 0 bases and the V segment lost 7 bases, leaving 7 bases of the junction unmatched. The CDR3 spans 18 residues. In DNA, the CDR3 is TGTGCCAGCACCGCCGGGACTAGCGGGTTCTCTGGGGCCAACGTCCTGACTTTC. Translated, it gives CASTAGTSGFSGANVLTF.

This clonotype was seen a few times. The J gene is TRBJ1-2, the V gene TRBV5-1, with 7 bases identical to TRBD1. Looked up from germline, CDR1 is SGHRS and CDR2 is YFSETQ. The CDR3 has 15 amino acids. Trimming cost V 4 bases and J 4 bases; bases outside gene matches: 10. The CDR3 loop is CASSQDPGTAYGYTF. DNA for the CDR3: TGCGCCAGCAGCCAAGACCCCGGGACAGCCTATGGCTACACCTTC.